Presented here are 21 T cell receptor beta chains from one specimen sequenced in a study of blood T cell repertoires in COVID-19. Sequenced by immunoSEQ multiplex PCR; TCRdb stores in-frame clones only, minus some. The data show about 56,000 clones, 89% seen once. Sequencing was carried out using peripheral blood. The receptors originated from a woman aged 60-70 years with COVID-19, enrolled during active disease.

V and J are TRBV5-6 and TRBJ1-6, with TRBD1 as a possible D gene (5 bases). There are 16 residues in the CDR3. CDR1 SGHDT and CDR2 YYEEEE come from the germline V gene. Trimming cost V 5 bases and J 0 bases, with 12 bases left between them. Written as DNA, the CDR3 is TGTGCCAGCAGGAACAGGAGAAGCTCCTATAATTCACCCCTCCACTTT. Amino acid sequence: CASRNRRSSYNSPLHF.

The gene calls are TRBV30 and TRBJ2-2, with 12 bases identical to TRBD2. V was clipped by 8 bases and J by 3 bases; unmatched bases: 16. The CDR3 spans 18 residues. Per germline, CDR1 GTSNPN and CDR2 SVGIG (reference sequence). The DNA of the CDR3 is TGTGCCAGTCCCCCGGGACTAGCGGGTCTAGGGTACACCGGGGAGCTGTTTTTT. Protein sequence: CASPPGLAGLGYTGELFF.

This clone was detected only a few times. The CDR3 here is CASSYSTQVETQYF. The DNA of the CDR3 is TGTGCCAGCAGTTACTCGACTCAAGTAGAGACCCAGTACTTC. J is TRBJ2-5 and V is TRBV6-2 or TRBV6-3, with unresolved D. In germline, CDR1 is MNHEY, CDR2 SVGEGT. The CDR3 length is 14 residues. V shed 0 bases and J shed 4 bases, with 9 bases lying between them.

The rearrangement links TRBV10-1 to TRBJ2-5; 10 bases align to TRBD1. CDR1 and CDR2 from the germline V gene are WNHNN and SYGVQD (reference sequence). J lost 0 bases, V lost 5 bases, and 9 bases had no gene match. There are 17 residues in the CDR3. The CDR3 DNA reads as TGCGCCAGCAGTATGTCCGGGACAGGGGAGTACCAAGAGACCCAGTACTTC. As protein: CASSMSGTGEYQETQYF.

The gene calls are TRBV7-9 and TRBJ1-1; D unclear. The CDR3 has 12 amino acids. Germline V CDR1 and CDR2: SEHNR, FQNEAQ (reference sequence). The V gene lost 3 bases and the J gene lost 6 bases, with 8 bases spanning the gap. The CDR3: CASSLRVPEAFF. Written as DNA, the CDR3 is TGTGCCAGCAGCTTGCGGGTCCCTGAAGCTTTCTTT.

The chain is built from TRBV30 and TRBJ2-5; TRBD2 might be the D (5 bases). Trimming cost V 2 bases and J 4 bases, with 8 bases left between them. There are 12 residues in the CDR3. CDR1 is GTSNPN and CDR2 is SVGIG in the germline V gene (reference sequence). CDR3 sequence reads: CAWSKGGETQYF. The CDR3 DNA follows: TGTGCCTGGAGTAAAGGAGGAGAGACCCAGTACTTC.

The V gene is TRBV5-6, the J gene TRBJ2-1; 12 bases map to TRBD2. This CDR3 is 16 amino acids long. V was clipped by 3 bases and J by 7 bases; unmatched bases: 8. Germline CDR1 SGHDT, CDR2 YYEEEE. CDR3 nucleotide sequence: TGTGCCAGCAGCTCCTCCCTAGCGGGGGGGCCGAATGAGCAGTTCTTC. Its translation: CASSSSLAGGPNEQFF.

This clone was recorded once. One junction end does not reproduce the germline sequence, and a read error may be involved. Here the CDR3 DNA reads TGTGCCAGCAGCTTGGACAGCAAAGATACGCAGTATTTT. Protein product: CASSLDSKDTQYF. The chain combines TRBV5-4 with TRBJ2-3, with D uncertain. The CDR3 length is 13 residues. Germline CDR1 reads SGHNT; CDR2 reads YYREEE (reference sequence).

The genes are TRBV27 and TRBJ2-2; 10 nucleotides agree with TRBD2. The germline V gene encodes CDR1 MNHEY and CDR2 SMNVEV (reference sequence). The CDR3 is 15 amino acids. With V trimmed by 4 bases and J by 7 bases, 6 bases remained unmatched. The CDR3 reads CASSWLAGAIGELFF. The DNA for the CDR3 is TGTGCCAGCAGTTGGCTAGCGGGAGCCATCGGGGAGCTGTTTTTT.

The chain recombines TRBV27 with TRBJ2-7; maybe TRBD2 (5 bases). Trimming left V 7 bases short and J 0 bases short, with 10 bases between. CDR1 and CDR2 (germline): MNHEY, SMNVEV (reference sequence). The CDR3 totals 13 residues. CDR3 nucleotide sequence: TGTGCCAGCACCGGCGGGTCCTCCTACGAGCAGTACTTC. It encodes CASTGGSSYEQYF.

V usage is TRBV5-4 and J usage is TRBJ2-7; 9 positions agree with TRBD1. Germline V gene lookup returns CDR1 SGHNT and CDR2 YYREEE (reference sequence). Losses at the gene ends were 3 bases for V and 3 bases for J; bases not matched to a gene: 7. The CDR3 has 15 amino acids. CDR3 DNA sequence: TGTGCCAGCAGCTCACCGGGACAGGGCCTCTACGAGCAGTACTTC. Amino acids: CASSSPGQGLYEQYF.

The CDR3: CSVGGLAGGTWGDTQYF. DNA of the CDR3: TGCAGCGTTGGGGGACTAGCGGGTGGTACGTGGGGAGATACGCAGTATTTT. The gene calls are TRBV29-1 and TRBJ2-3; 12 bases align to TRBD2. Germline V CDR1 and CDR2: SQVTM, ANQGSEA. Trimming at V came to 4 bases and at J to 5 bases, leaving 13 bases not matched to a gene. The CDR3 loop spans 17 amino acids.

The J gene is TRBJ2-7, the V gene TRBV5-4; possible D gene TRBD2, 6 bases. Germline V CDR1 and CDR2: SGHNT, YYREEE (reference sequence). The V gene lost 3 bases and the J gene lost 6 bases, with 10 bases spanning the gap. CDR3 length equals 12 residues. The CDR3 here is CASSWDSSEQYF. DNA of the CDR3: TGTGCCAGCAGCTGGGACTCTTCCGAGCAGTACTTC.

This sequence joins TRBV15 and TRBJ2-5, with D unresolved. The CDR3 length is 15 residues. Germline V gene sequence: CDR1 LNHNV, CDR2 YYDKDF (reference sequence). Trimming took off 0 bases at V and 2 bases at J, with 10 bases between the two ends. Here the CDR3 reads CATSRERQTQETQYF. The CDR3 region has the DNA TGTGCCACCAGCAGAGAACGGCAGACACAAGAGACCCAGTACTTC. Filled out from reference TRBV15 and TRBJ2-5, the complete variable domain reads DAMVIQNPRYQVTQFGKPVTLSCSQTLNHNVMYWYQQKSSQAPKLLFHYYDKDFNNEADTPDNFQSRRPNTSFCFLDIRSPGLGDTAMYLCATSRERQTQETQYFGPGTRLLVL.

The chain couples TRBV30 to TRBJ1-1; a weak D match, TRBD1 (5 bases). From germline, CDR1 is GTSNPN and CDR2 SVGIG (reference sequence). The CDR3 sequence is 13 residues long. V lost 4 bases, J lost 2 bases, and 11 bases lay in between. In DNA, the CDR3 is TGTGCCTGGAAGGACCAGGGAAACACTGAAGCTTTCTTT. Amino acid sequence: CAWKDQGNTEAFF. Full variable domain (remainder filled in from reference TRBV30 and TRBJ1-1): SQTIHQWPATLVQPVGSPLSLECTVEGTSNPNLYWYRQAAGRGLQLLFYSVGIGQISSEVPQNLSASRPQDRQFILSSKKLLLSDSGFYLCAWKDQGNTEAFFGQGTRLTVV.

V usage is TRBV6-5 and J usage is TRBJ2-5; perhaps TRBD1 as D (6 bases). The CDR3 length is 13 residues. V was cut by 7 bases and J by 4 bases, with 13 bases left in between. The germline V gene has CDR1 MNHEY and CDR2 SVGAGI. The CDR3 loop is CASTRLGGETQYF. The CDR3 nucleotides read TGTGCCAGCACCCGTCTAGGGGGAGAGACCCAGTACTTC.

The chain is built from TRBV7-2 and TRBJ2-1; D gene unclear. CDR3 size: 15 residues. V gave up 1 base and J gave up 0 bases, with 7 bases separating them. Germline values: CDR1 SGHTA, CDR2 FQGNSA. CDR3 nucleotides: TGTGCCAGCAGCTTAGGAGATAGCTCCTACAATGAGCAGTTCTTC. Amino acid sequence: CASSLGDSSYNEQFF.

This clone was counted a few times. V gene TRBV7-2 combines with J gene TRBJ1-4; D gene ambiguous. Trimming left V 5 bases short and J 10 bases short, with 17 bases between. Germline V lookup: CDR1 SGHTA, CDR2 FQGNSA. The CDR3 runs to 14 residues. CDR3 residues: CASSLELGRGKLFF. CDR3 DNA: TGTGCCAGCAGCCTAGAGCTGGGTCGCGGAAAACTGTTTTTT.

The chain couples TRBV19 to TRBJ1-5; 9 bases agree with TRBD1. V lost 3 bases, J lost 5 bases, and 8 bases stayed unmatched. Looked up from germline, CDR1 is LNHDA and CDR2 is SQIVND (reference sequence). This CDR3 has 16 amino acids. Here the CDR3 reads CASSISRDRDDQPQHF. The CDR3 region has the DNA TGTGCCAGTAGTATTAGTCGGGACAGGGATGATCAGCCCCAGCATTTT.

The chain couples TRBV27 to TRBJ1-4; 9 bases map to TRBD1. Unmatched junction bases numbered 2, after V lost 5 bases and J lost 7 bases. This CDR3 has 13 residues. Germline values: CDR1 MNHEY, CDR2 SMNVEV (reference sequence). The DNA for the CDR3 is TGTGCCAGCAGTGGACAGGGGAGTGAAAAACTGTTTTTT. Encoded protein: CASSGQGSEKLFF.

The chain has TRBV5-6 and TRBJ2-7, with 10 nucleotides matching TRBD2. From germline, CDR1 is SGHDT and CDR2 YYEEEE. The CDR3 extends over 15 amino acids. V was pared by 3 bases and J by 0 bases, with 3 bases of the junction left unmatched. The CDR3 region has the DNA TGTGCCAGCAGCTCCTCTAGCGGGGGCTCCTACGAGCAGTACTTC. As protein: CASSSSSGGSYEQYF.